This is a list of T cell receptor beta chains from one sample in a study of blood T cell repertoires in COVID-19. The data were produced by immunoSEQ multiplex PCR, yet TCRdb's version contains in-frame clones alone and is incomplete. This sample has 200,000 or so clones, with around 81% found just once. The sequenced sample was PBMCs or T cells enriched from blood (not recorded which). The receptors here all came from a middle-aged man who had recovered from COVID-19. CDR3s include the opening cysteine and the closing phenylalanine or tryptophan. A D gene is named only where the DNA matches it firmly. Rows may omit the clone size; those that give it use once, few, many or a size class.

J gene,V gene,clone size,D gene,CDR3 protein,CDR3 DNA
TRBJ1-3,TRBV10-3,.,.,CAISDPGNRGNTIYF,TGTGCCATCAGTGATCCGGGGAATCGAGGAAACACCATATATTTT
TRBJ2-3,TRBV7-6,.,.,CASSFGGASTDTQYF,TGTGCCAGCAGCTTTGGGGGGGCTAGCACAGATACGCAGTATTTT
TRBJ2-5,TRBV9,once,.,CASSVGSLARETQYF,TGTGCCAGCAGCGTAGGGAGTCTAGCGAGGGAGACCCAGTACTTC
TRBJ1-2,TRBV7-9,.,TRBD1,CASSRVSGGNYGYTF,TGTGCCAGCAGCCGGGTGTCAGGGGGTAACTATGGCTACACCTTC
TRBJ1-5,TRBV29-1,few,.,CSVADGLLGNQPQHF,TGCAGCGTAGCGGACGGGCTTTTGGGAAATCAGCCCCAGCATTTT
TRBJ2-3,TRBV3-1/TRBV3-2,.,TRBD2,CASSESGGDTQYF,TGTGCCAGCAGTGAAAGCGGGGGTGATACGCAGTATTTT
TRBJ1-2,TRBV18,.,TRBD1,CASSPGQAYGYTF,TGTGCCAGCTCACCGGGACAGGCCTATGGCTACACCTTC
TRBJ2-1,TRBV3-1/TRBV3-2,.,.,CASGGAYNEQFF,TGTGCCAGCGGGGGGGCGTACAATGAGCAGTTCTTC
TRBJ2-7,TRBV5-4,once,TRBD1,CASSPDRGPYEQYF,TGTGCCAGCAGCCCGGACAGGGGGCCGTACGAGCAGTACTTC
TRBJ1-1,TRBV5-4,few,TRBD1,CASSLGAGTADTEAFF,TGTGCCAGCAGCTTGGGGGCTGGGACAGCAGACACTGAAGCTTTCTTT
TRBJ2-2,TRBV2,.,TRBD2,CASSQTSGNHRELFF,TGTGCCAGCAGTCAGACTAGCGGGAATCACCGGGAGCTGTTTTTT
TRBJ2-3,TRBV9,.,.,CASSAEGNWGDTQYF,TGTGCCAGCAGCGCCGAAGGGAATTGGGGCGATACGCAGTATTTT
TRBJ2-7,TRBV11-3,.,TRBD1,CASSAGTGYEQYF,TGTGCCAGCAGCGCCGGGACAGGCTACGAGCAGTACTTC
TRBJ1-2,TRBV7-8,.,.,CASSLIEAISNYGYTF,TGTGCCAGCAGCTTAATAGAGGCAATATCTAACTATGGCTACACCTTC
TRBJ1-5,TRBV19,.,TRBD1,CASSGDRAGPQHF,TGTGCCAGTAGTGGGGACAGGGCAGGGCCCCAGCATTTT
TRBJ1-2,TRBV7-2,.,.,CASSGRGANYGYTF,TGTGCCAGCAGCGGTCGGGGGGCTAACTATGGCTACACCTTC
TRBJ2-2,TRBV7-2,.,.,CASSRGGAVEELFF,TGTGCCAGCAGTAGAGGGGGGGCCGTGGAGGAGCTGTTTTTT
TRBJ2-1,TRBV7-3,.,.,CASSLRARGSYNEQFF,TGTGCCAGCAGCTTAAGAGCGAGGGGGTCCTACAATGAGCAGTTCTTC
TRBJ1-4,TRBV18,.,.,CASSRSAQGRDEKLFF,TGTGCCAGCTCACGGTCCGCCCAGGGGAGGGATGAAAAACTGTTTTTT
TRBJ2-1,TRBV4-1,.,.,CASSQVGFGGTRGTYNEQFF,TGCGCCAGCAGCCAAGTGGGTTTCGGGGGAACTAGGGGCACCTACAATGAGCAGTTCTTC
TRBJ1-2,TRBV9,few,.,CASSPRTGTSYGYTF,TGTGCCAGCAGCCCACGGACGGGAACTTCATATGGCTACACCTTC
TRBJ2-3,TRBV30,.,TRBD1,CAWRQGWSSDTQYF,TGTGCCTGGAGACAGGGGTGGTCCTCAGATACGCAGTATTTT
TRBJ1-6,TRBV6-2/TRBV6-3,.,.,CASSYSPVRDTRVLSNSPLHF,TGTGCCAGCAGTTACTCTCCCGTCCGGGACACCAGGGTGCTGAGTAATTCACCCCTCCACTTT
TRBJ1-2,TRBV5-6,few,.,CASSLRAGGNYGYTF,TGTGCCAGCAGCTTGCGGGCGGGCGGAAACTATGGCTACACCTTC
TRBJ2-3,TRBV25-1,.,TRBD2,CASSELAGGSTDTQYF,TGTGCCAGCAGTGAATTAGCGGGGGGGAGCACAGATACGCAGTATTTT
TRBJ1-5,TRBV6-5,.,.,CASSYSSGNQPQHF,TGTGCCAGCAGTTACTCGTCAGGGAATCAGCCCCAGCATTTT
TRBJ1-4,TRBV4-2,.,TRBD1,CASSRRRTGVNEKLFF,TGTGCCAGCAGCCGGAGACGGACAGGGGTTAATGAAAAACTGTTTTTT
TRBJ2-2,TRBV5-1,.,.,CASSLGREAFF,TGCGCCAGCAGCTTGGGAAGGGAGGCGTTTTTT
TRBJ1-1,TRBV2,.,TRBD1,CASRGTGSLNTEAFF,TGTGCCAGCAGGGGGACAGGGTCCCTGAACACTGAAGCTTTCTTT
TRBJ1-1,TRBV21-1,.,.,CASSEQGGRYTEAFF,TGTGCCAGCAGCGAACAGGGGGGTAGGTACACTGAAGCTTTCTTT
TRBJ1-2,TRBV5-1,.,.,CASSFGQAFYGYTF,TGCGCCAGCAGCTTCGGCCAGGCCTTCTATGGCTACACCTTC
TRBJ2-5,TRBV6-2/TRBV6-3,.,TRBD2,CASSRPSGGLQETQYF,TGTGCCAGCAGCCGTCCTAGCGGGGGTCTACAAGAGACCCAGTACTTC
TRBJ1-2,TRBV28,.,.,CASSLDYGYTF,TGTGCCAGCAGTCTCGACTATGGCTACACCTTC
TRBJ2-7,TRBV29-1,.,.,CSVVSGIHEQYF,TGCAGCGTGGTATCGGGGATTCACGAGCAGTACTTC
TRBJ1-6,TRBV28,few,TRBD1,CASSRQGGNSPLHF,TGTGCCAGCAGTCGACAGGGTGGTAATTCACCCCTCCACTTT
TRBJ1-3,TRBV18,.,.,CASSPAESSGNTIYF,TGTGCCAGCTCACCAGCTGAGAGCTCTGGAAACACCATATATTTT
TRBJ1-2,TRBV28,.,.,CASSLGSYGYTF,TGTGCCAGCAGTTTGGGCTCCTATGGCTACACCTTC
TRBJ2-3,TRBV24-1,.,.,CATSDQTTGGGDTQYF,TGTGCCACCAGTGACCAAACAACAGGGGGGGGAGATACGCAGTATTTT
TRBJ2-3,TRBV5-1,.,TRBD2,CASSPGAGGQDTQYF,TGCGCCAGCAGCCCGGGGGCGGGGGGCCAGGATACGCAGTATTTT
TRBJ1-1,TRBV7-9,.,TRBD1,CASSLAQGAETEAFF,TGTGCCAGCAGCTTAGCACAGGGGGCAGAGACTGAAGCTTTCTTT
TRBJ2-1,TRBV30,.,TRBD2,CAFSPGLANNEQFF,TGTGCCTTCTCCCCGGGACTAGCAAACAATGAGCAGTTCTTC
TRBJ2-6,TRBV28,.,.,CASRPAPGSYSGANVLTF,TGTGCCAGCAGGCCGGCTCCCGGGTCCTACTCTGGGGCCAACGTCCTGACTTTC
TRBJ2-1,TRBV3-1/TRBV3-2,.,.,CASSQDRSYNDGQFF,TGTGCCAGCAGCCAAGACAGGTCCTACAATGACGGGCAGTTCTTC
TRBJ2-4,TRBV15,.,.,CATSRDRIWRPLAKNIQYF,TGTGCCACCAGCAGAGATCGCATCTGGCGGCCGCTAGCCAAAAACATTCAGTACTTC
TRBJ2-2,TRBV6-5,.,.,CASSQNTGELFF,TGTGCCAGCAGCCAGAACACCGGGGAGCTGTTTTTT
TRBJ2-1,TRBV3-1/TRBV3-2,.,.,CASSQEPRNNNEQFF,TGTGCCAGCAGCCAAGAACCTAGAAATAACAATGAGCAGTTCTTC
TRBJ1-2,TRBV27,.,TRBD1,CASSLGRGNYGYTF,TGTGCCAGCAGTTTAGGCAGGGGGAACTATGGCTACACCTTC